This T cell receptor beta chain was identified in a study of shared clonotypes between healthy human individuals. Among the donors, all were Caucasian adults who lived in Nashville, Tennessee. Sequencing used immunoSEQ multiplex PCR; TCRdb keeps in-frame clones, though not all of them. The repertoire consists of approximately 1.5 million clones, with 98% to 99% occurring once and the leading ten covering about 0.34%. Trimming removed 5 bases at V and 7 bases at J, with 22 bases between. Germline lookup yields CDR1 LNHNV and CDR2 YYDKDF (reference sequence). The CDR3 consists of 16 residues. This TCR derives from a man aged 25-40 years in good health. The chain couples TRBV15 to TRBJ2-3; possible D gene TRBD1, 6 bases. What was sequenced was naive CD4+ T cells sorted from blood. The subset is: CD45RA+ positively selected. CDR3 sequence (DNA): TGTGCCACCAGCCCAAGGCCAGGGGTGGTCACGCATACGCAGTATTTT. As protein: CATSPRPGVVTHTQYF.